This T cell receptor (beta chain) originates from a study of T cell responses to AZD1222 COVID-19 vaccine. Study-wide results and limits: Donors in the cohort were predominantly white British and more often female, and clonal diversity was possibly underestimated.

Germline loops: CDR1 SEHNR, CDR2 FQNEAQ (reference sequence). The CDR3 is made up of 16 amino acids. With 11 bases clipped from V and 0 bases from J, the junction kept 7 bases outside the gene matches. With regard to this clone: Antigen: not known.

Measured with immunoSEQ multiplex PCR; TCRdb has only the in-frame clones, and not every one. In the table there are tens of thousands of clones, around 85% of which are singletons. Timing groups of about 4 and about 12 weeks for second doses were pooled. The sequencing here drew on peripheral blood, taken 28 days after the second AZD1222 dose. The source of this sequence is an adult who received the AZD1222 COVID-19 vaccine. This sequence joins TRBV7-9 and TRBJ2-2; TRBD2 aligns across 12 bases. CDR3 sequence reads: CAVRTSGRSNTGELFF. CDR3 nucleotide sequence: TGTGCCGTCCGAACTAGCGGGAGGTCGAACACCGGGGAGCTGTTTTTT.